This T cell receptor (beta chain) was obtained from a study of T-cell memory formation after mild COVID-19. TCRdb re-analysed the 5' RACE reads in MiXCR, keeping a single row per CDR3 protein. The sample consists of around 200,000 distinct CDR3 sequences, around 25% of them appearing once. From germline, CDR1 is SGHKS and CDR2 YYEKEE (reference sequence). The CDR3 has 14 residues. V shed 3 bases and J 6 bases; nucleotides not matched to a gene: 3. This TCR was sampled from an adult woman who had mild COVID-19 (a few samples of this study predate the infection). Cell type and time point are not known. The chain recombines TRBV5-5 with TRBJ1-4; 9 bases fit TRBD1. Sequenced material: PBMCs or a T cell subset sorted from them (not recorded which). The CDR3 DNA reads TGTGCCAGCAGCTCCGGGACAGGGCATGAAAAACTGTTTTTT. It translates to CASSSGTGHEKLFF. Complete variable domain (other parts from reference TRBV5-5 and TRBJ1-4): DAGVTQSPTHLIKTRGQQVTLRCSPISGHKSVSWYQQVLGQGPQFIFQYYEKEERGRGNFPDRFSARQFPNYSSELNVNALLLGDSALYLCASSSGTGHEKLFFGSGTQLSVL.